The 19 T cell receptor beta chains below all came from one sample that was sequenced in a study of T cell responses to AZD1222 COVID-19 vaccine. Produced via immunoSEQ multiplex PCR; TCRdb's table is partial and in-frame only. The sample contains 100,000 to 150,000 clones, approximately 86% of which appear only once. The sample in question was peripheral blood, obtained on day 0 of AZD1222 vaccination. All receptors derive from an adult in good health.

The chain couples TRBV5-1 to TRBJ2-5; the D call may be TRBD1 or TRBD2 (5 bases each). CDR1 is SGHRS, CDR2 YFSETQ, per germline. This CDR3 comprises 14 residues. The V gene lost 0 bases and the J gene lost 2 bases, with 8 bases spanning the gap. CDR3 in DNA: TGCGCCAGCAGCTTGGGTGGGGGTCAAGAGACCCAGTACTTC. Translation gives CASSLGGGQETQYF.

The chain uses TRBV12-3 or TRBV12-4 and TRBJ1-5; no definite D call. The CDR3 runs to 12 residues. Trimming took off 6 bases at V and 5 bases at J, with 8 bases between the two ends. The CDR3 nucleotides are TGTGCCAGCAGGGACGGACATCAGCCCCAGCATTTT. This codes for CASRDGHQPQHF.

This rearrangement joins TRBV18 to TRBJ1-6, with D unclear. The V and J ends lost 2 bases and 10 bases respectively, with 12 bases between them. CDR1 KGHSH and CDR2 LQKENI come from the germline V gene. The CDR3 has 14 residues. The CDR3 loop is CASSPKAVGSPLHF. In DNA, the CDR3 is TGTGCCAGCTCACCAAAGGCAGTGGGGTCACCCCTCCACTTT.

The chain combines TRBV5-1 with TRBJ2-1, with 11 nucleotides matching TRBD2. J gave up 8 bases and V 4 bases, and 8 bases lay outside the gene matches. The CDR3 is made up of 15 amino acids. The V gene's germline CDR1 is SGHRS and CDR2 YFSETQ. The DNA of the CDR3 is TGCGCCAGCAGCACTTTAGCGGGGGGGCCGGATGAGCAGTTCTTC. Amino acid sequence: CASSTLAGGPDEQFF.

This sequence joins TRBV7-9 and TRBJ1-3; the match to TRBD1 covers 8 bases. Trimming took 2 bases from V and 2 from J; bases not matched to a gene: 5. Germline V CDR1 and CDR2: SEHNR, FQNEAQ (reference sequence). CDR3 length: 16 amino acids. This CDR3 reads CASSLRTGTAGNTIYF. The CDR3 region has the DNA TGTGCCAGCAGCTTAAGGACAGGGACGGCTGGAAACACCATATATTTT.

The chain recombines TRBV5-8 with TRBJ2-1, with D maybe TRBD2 (5 bases). V lost 0 bases to trimming and J lost 13 bases, with 8 bases between them. The CDR3 has 11 residues. Germline V CDR1 and CDR2: SGHTS, YDEGEE. The CDR3 reads CASSLEGSQFF. In DNA, the CDR3 is TGTGCCAGCAGCTTGGAAGGGAGTCAGTTCTTC.

The chain combines TRBV9 with TRBJ2-5, with 8 nucleotides matching TRBD2. The J segment lost 5 bases and the V segment lost 0 bases, leaving 6 bases of the junction unmatched. The CDR3 is 15 residues long. The germline V gene encodes CDR1 SGDLS and CDR2 YYNGEE. CDR3 sequence (DNA): TGTGCCAGCAGCGTAGGAGGTAGCGGGACGGAGACCCAGTACTTC. Its protein is CASSVGGSGTETQYF.

Details on this clone: The junction departs from the called germline gene at one end, perhaps through a read error. The chain couples TRBV23-1 to TRBJ1-1; D unclear. TRBV23-1 is filed as an ORF, its function uncertain. This CDR3 has 13 residues. The CDR3: CASGQIVCTEAFF. The CDR3 DNA reads as TGCGCCAGCGGTCAGATAGTCTGCACTGAAGCTTTCTTT.

The chain employs TRBV28 and TRBJ2-7; no definite D call. V gave up 2 bases and J gave up 3 bases, with 11 bases separating them. Per the germline V gene, CDR1 is MDHEN and CDR2 is SYDVKM. This CDR3 region has 14 residues. CDR3 region: CASSLRQSIYEQYF. The CDR3 DNA is TGTGCCAGCAGTTTAAGGCAGAGTATCTACGAGCAGTACTTC. The whole variable domain, filled in from reference TRBV28 and TRBJ2-7, reads DVKVTQSSRYLVKRTGEKVFLECVQDMDHENMFWYRQDPGLGLRLIYFSYDVKMKEKGDIPEGYSVSREKKERFSLILESASTNQTSMYLCASSLRQSIYEQYFGPGTRLTVT.

This rearrangement joins TRBV19 to TRBJ1-1; D not resolved. This CDR3 region has 14 residues. CDR1 is LNHDA, CDR2 SQIVND, per germline (reference sequence). V was trimmed by 7 bases and J by 3 bases, leaving 15 bases between them. The CDR3 region is CASKVAGRDTEAFF. In DNA, the CDR3 is TGTGCCAGTAAAGTGGCAGGCCGGGACACTGAAGCTTTCTTT.

V is TRBV5-1 and J is TRBJ2-5; 11 bases are shared with TRBD2. Germline CDR1 and CDR2: SGHRS and YFSETQ. The J segment lost 10 bases and the V segment lost 1 base, leaving 6 bases of the junction unmatched. The CDR3 loop spans 14 amino acids. CDR3 sequence reads: CASSLTSGSGDQYF. DNA for the CDR3: TGCGCCAGCAGCTTGACTAGCGGGAGTGGGGACCAGTACTTC. The full variable domain, rest sourced from reference TRBV5-1 and TRBJ2-5, is KAGVTQTPRYLIKTRGQQVTLSCSPISGHRSVSWYQQTPGQGLQFLFEYFSETQRNKGNFPGRFSGRQFSNSRSEMNVSTLELGDSALYLCASSLTSGSGDQYFGPGTRLLVL.

The chain has TRBV27 and TRBJ2-7, with 9 bases aligning to TRBD1. This CDR3 is 14 amino acids long. J gave up 2 bases and V 10 bases, and 9 bases lay outside the gene matches. From germline, CDR1 is MNHEY and CDR2 SMNVEV (reference sequence). CDR3 nucleotide sequence: TGTGCCATCAAAACGGGACAGGGCCCCTACGAGCAGTACTTC. Translating gives CAIKTGQGPYEQYF.

The V call is TRBV7-3, the J call TRBJ1-4; D is unresolved. This CDR3 contains 15 residues. The germline gives CDR1 SGHTA, CDR2 FQGTGA. The V gene lost 1 base and the J gene lost 4 bases, with 10 bases spanning the gap. CDR3 coding DNA: TGTGCCAGCAGCTTAATGGGCCGGCGTAATGAAAAACTGTTTTTT. Protein: CASSLMGRRNEKLFF.

The V call is TRBV3-1 (or the pseudogene TRBV3-2), the J call TRBJ1-2; D call uncertain. Trimming removed 3 bases from V and 5 bases from J, with 7 bases in between. The CDR3 has 12 amino acids. In germline, CDR1 is LGHDT, CDR2 YNNKEL (reference sequence). CDR3 residues: CASSHRIYGYTF. The DNA for the CDR3 is TGTGCCAGCAGCCATCGTATATATGGCTACACCTTC.

The chain joins TRBV15 to TRBJ2-1, with TRBD2 matching over 12 bases. The V segment lost 7 bases and the J segment 4 bases; nucleotides outside the gene matches: 8. The CDR3 has 16 residues. Germline CDR1 reads LNHNV; CDR2 reads YYDKDF (reference sequence). CDR3 loop: CATNPRTSGTYNEQFF. The CDR3 nucleotides are TGTGCCACCAACCCAAGGACTAGCGGGACGTACAATGAGCAGTTCTTC.

The chain is built from TRBV7-6 and TRBJ2-3; no reliable D call. The germline V gene has CDR1 SGHVS and CDR2 FNYEAQ. Trimming removed 0 bases from V and 0 bases from J, with 4 bases in between. CDR3 length equals 14 residues. Here the CDR3 DNA reads TGTGCCAGCAGCTTAGCGGGGAGCACAGATACGCAGTATTTT. Translating it yields CASSLAGSTDTQYF.

This clone appeared a single time. The rearrangement joins TRBV2 to TRBJ2-1; 13 bases align to TRBD2. This CDR3 spans 17 amino acids. The germline V gene has CDR1 SNHLY and CDR2 FYNNEI. Trimming cost V 5 bases and J 2 bases; bases outside gene matches: 6. CDR3 DNA sequence: TGTGCCAGCAGTCGACTAGCGGGGGGCTCGACCTACAATGAGCAGTTCTTC. It specifies CASSRLAGGSTYNEQFF.

V is TRBV29-1 and J is TRBJ1-2; D unresolved. The CDR3 has 13 amino acids. Germline loops: CDR1 SQVTM, CDR2 ANQGSEA. Trimming cost V 5 bases and J 3 bases, with 13 bases left between them. This CDR3 reads CSVQNPGDYGYTF. The CDR3 DNA sequence: TGCAGCGTTCAAAACCCGGGAGACTATGGCTACACCTTC.

The J gene is TRBJ2-5, the V gene TRBV3-1 (or the pseudogene TRBV3-2); 7 bases line up with TRBD1. Trimming at V came to 4 bases and at J to 4 bases, leaving 9 bases not matched to a gene. This CDR3 has 15 residues. Germline V CDR1 and CDR2: LGHDT, YNNKEL (reference sequence). The CDR3 loop reads CASSPRQGSGETQYF. The DNA for the CDR3 is TGTGCCAGCAGCCCAAGACAGGGAAGCGGAGAGACCCAGTACTTC.